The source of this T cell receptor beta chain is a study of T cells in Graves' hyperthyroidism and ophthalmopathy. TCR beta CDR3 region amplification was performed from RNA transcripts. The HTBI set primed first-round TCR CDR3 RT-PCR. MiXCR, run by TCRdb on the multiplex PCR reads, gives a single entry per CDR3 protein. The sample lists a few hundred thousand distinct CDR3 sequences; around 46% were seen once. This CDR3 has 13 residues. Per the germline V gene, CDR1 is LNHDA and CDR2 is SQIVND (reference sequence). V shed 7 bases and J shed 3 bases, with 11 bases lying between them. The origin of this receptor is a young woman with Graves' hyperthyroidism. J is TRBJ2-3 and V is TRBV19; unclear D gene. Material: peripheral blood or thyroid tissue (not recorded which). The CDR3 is CASKASGTDTQYF. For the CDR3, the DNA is TGTGCCAGTAAGGCTAGTGGTACAGATACGCAGTATTTT.